Presented here are 19 T cell receptor beta chains from one specimen sequenced in a study of shared clonotypes between healthy human individuals (dated by TCRdb to 2020 to 2021). Library preparation employed the immunoSEQ multiplex PCR assay. This immuneACCESS table, as held by TCRdb, lists in-frame sequences with V and J called but not all clones. Of the missing ones, under half trace to an unresolved V gene in checked studies; the others have no known cause. The sample table holds around 1,000,000 clones, of which approximately 77% were seen once. The ten most abundant clones make up 0.89% of the sample. Material: memory CD4+ T cells from PBMCs. The cell subset or site label, read with the paper, signifies: CD45RA-negative fraction. Every receptor here comes from a man between 18 and 35 years old in good health. Some clones in this sample may be carry-over from other donors' samples.

The V and J genes are TRBV28 and TRBJ1-2; 9 nucleotides line up with TRBD1. Germline trimming cut 5 bases from V and 4 bases from J; bases unmatched to any gene: 8. Germline V lookup: CDR1 MDHEN, CDR2 SYDVKM. The CDR3 has 15 residues. The CDR3 protein is CASSQGTGRLYGYTF. CDR3 DNA sequence: TGTGCCAGCAGTCAGGGGACAGGGAGGCTCTATGGCTACACCTTC.

The J gene is TRBJ1-1, the V gene TRBV7-6; unclear D gene. This CDR3 is built from 13 residues. V was cut by 5 bases and J by 1 base, with 8 bases left in between. The germline gives CDR1 SGHVS, CDR2 FNYEAQ. The CDR3 DNA follows: TGTGCCAGCAGCCCCCTCCGGAACACTGAAGCTTTCTTT. Translated: CASSPLRNTEAFF.

This rearrangement joins TRBV6-5 to TRBJ2-7; TRBD1 matches 8 bases. The J segment lost 3 bases and the V segment lost 4 bases, leaving 5 bases of the junction unmatched. Per the germline V gene, CDR1 is MNHEY and CDR2 is SVGAGI. The CDR3 sequence is 14 residues long. Here the CDR3 reads CASSSTGDRYEQYF. For the CDR3, the DNA is TGTGCCAGCAGTTCGACAGGGGACCGCTACGAGCAGTACTTC.

This clone has just a few counts. The rearrangement uses TRBV6-6 and TRBJ1-5, with TRBD1 identical over 7 bases. Looked up from germline, CDR1 is MNHNY and CDR2 is SVGAGI (reference sequence). This CDR3 has 15 residues. V lost 6 bases to trimming and J lost 2 bases; unmatched junction nucleotides: 7. The CDR3 DNA sequence: TGTGCCAGCAGACGAGGACAGGAGGGCAATCAGCCCCAGCATTTT. Protein: CASRRGQEGNQPQHF.

The V call is TRBV5-1, the J call TRBJ2-7, with 9 nucleotides matching TRBD1. Per germline, CDR1 SGHRS and CDR2 YFSETQ. Trimming at V came to 2 bases and at J to 4 bases, leaving 10 bases not matched to a gene. This CDR3 is built from 16 residues. The CDR3 coding sequence is TGCGCCAGCAGCTTCGAACCAGGGGGGACAGGGTACGAGCAGTACTTC. Encoded protein: CASSFEPGGTGYEQYF.

This clone has just one count. This chain links TRBV28 with TRBJ1-4; no clear D gene. V was trimmed by 4 bases and J by 8 bases, leaving 8 bases between them. CDR3 length: 12 residues. The germline gives CDR1 MDHEN, CDR2 SYDVKM. The CDR3 sequence is CASSSIGEKLFF. Written as DNA, the CDR3 is TGTGCCAGCAGTTCCATCGGGGAAAAACTGTTTTTT. The full variable domain, its missing parts supplied by reference TRBV28 and TRBJ1-4, is DVKVTQSSRYLVKRTGEKVFLECVQDMDHENMFWYRQDPGLGLRLIYFSYDVKMKEKGDIPEGYSVSREKKERFSLILESASTNQTSMYLCASSSIGEKLFFGSGTQLSVL.

A remark on this clone: The conserved phenylalanine or tryptophan is not found at the CDR3 terminus, so this likely reflects a read error. No DNA is shown, since the ends of the CDR3 on it are uncertain; the CDR3 is the one TCRdb lists. CDR3 protein: CASRVRVP. The chain links TRBV5-6 to TRBJ1-1; the table calls TRBD1, which could not be checked here. CDR1 and CDR2 (germline): SGHDT, YYEEEE. With termini counted, the CDR3 has 8 amino acids.

As concerns this clone: This likely reflects a read error, since a far larger clone is one base away. V gene TRBV5-4 combines with J gene TRBJ1-2; 7 bases match TRBD1. The CDR3 extends over 13 amino acids. Germline V gene data show CDR1 as SGHNT and CDR2 as YYREEE (reference sequence). With V trimmed by 3 bases and J by 2 bases, 1 base remained unmatched. Here the CDR3 DNA reads TGTGCCAGCAGCTCGACAGGGAACTATGGCTACACCTTC. Its protein is CASSSTGNYGYTF. Together with reference TRBV5-4 and TRBJ1-2, the CDR3 gives the full variable domain: ETGVTQSPTHLIKTRGQQVTLRCSSQSGHNTVSWYQQALGQGPQFIFQYYREEENGRGNFPPRFSGLQFPNYSSELNVNALELDDSALYLCASSSTGNYGYTFGSGTRLTVV.

The chain couples TRBV7-2 to TRBJ2-7; D gene uncertain. The CDR3 totals 12 residues. V shed 4 bases and J shed 4 bases, with 8 bases lying between them. The germline gives CDR1 SGHTA, CDR2 FQGNSA. CDR3 nucleotides: TGTGCCAGCAGCTCCCACCTATACGAGCAGTACTTC. This codes for CASSSHLYEQYF. The full variable domain, its missing parts supplied by reference TRBV7-2 and TRBJ2-7, is GAGVSQSPSNKVTEKGKDVELRCDPISGHTALYWYRQSLGQGLEFLIYFQGNSAPDKSGLPSDRFSAERTGGSVSTLTIQRTQQEDSAVYLCASSSHLYEQYFGPGTRLTVT.

The J gene is TRBJ2-1, the V gene TRBV28; D perhaps matches TRBD1 (6 bases). Germline values: CDR1 MDHEN, CDR2 SYDVKM. The CDR3 is 16 amino acids. The ends were cut back, 5 bases at V and 6 bases at J, with 20 bases in the middle. The CDR3 is CASSTPSGQGINEQFF. The CDR3 DNA reads as TGTGCCAGCAGTACCCCTTCGGGACAAGGGATCAATGAGCAGTTCTTC.

A note on this clone: Other DNA sequences in this specimen translate into the identical CDR3. The V and J genes are TRBV5-1 and TRBJ2-6; no reliable D call. The CDR3 length is 14 residues. Germline CDR1 SGHRS, CDR2 YFSETQ. V was shortened by 4 bases and J by 3 bases, with 8 bases between the two germline ends. CDR3 nucleotide sequence: TGCGCCAGCAGCCCAAATAGTGGGGCCAACGTCCTGACTTTC. Translated: CASSPNSGANVLTF.

This clone was seen more than once but under ten times. This chain connects TRBV20-1 to TRBJ1-2; a possible D gene is TRBD1 (5 bases). Trimming took 5 bases from V and 7 from J, leaving 8 bases between them. This CDR3 region has 10 residues. Germline assignment: CDR1 DFQATT and CDR2 SNEGSKA (reference sequence). CDR3 nucleotides: TGCAGTGCTGGGGGAGGTGGCTACACCTTC. It translates to CSAGGGGYTF.

J is TRBJ2-7 and V is TRBV28; D is tentatively TRBD1 or TRBD2 (5 bases each). From germline, CDR1 is MDHEN and CDR2 SYDVKM. Trimming cost V 8 bases and J 2 bases, with 25 bases left between them. This CDR3 comprises 17 residues. The CDR3 bases are TGTGCCAGCTTAACCGGGACCACCATCATGAATACCTACGAGCAGTACTTC. This translates into CASLTGTTIMNTYEQYF.

This chain connects TRBV18 to TRBJ1-4; no clear D gene. Germline V gene lookup returns CDR1 KGHSH and CDR2 LQKENI. CDR3 length equals 13 residues. V lost 9 bases and J 8 bases, leaving 16 bases between the germline ends. The CDR3 DNA follows: TGTGCCAGTTCGCTACAGCTCCTAGAAAAACTGTTTTTT. The encoded protein is CASSLQLLEKLFF.

This clone appeared a single time. The chain recombines TRBV4-2 with TRBJ2-3, with 7 bases fitting TRBD2. J was trimmed by 6 bases and V by 4 bases; bases with no gene match: 4. The CDR3 has 13 amino acids. The V gene's germline CDR1 is LGHNA and CDR2 YNFKEQ. The CDR3 loop reads CASSRWRGDTQYF. CDR3 nucleotide sequence: TGTGCCAGCAGCCGATGGCGGGGGGATACGCAGTATTTT.

This sequence joins TRBV7-3 and TRBJ2-5, with TRBD2 identical over 8 bases. Germline V gene data show CDR1 as SGHTA and CDR2 as FQGTGA. V trimming: 5 bases; J trimming: 4 bases; junction bases outside the gene matches: 6. The CDR3 spans 14 residues. CDR3 DNA sequence: TGTGCCAGCAGCCCGGGGGGGTCCGCAGAGACCCAGTACTTC. Its translation is CASSPGGSAETQYF.

The genes are TRBV25-1 and TRBJ1-3; possible D gene TRBD1, 6 bases. This CDR3 is built from 13 residues. Germline assignment: CDR1 MGHDK and CDR2 SYGVNS. V was shortened by 6 bases and J by 4 bases, with 10 bases between the two germline ends. This CDR3 is CASSTTGGNTIYF. In DNA, the CDR3 is TGTGCCAGCAGCACCACAGGGGGAAACACCATATATTTT.

In this sample, this clone turned up once. The chain recombines TRBV25-1 with TRBJ2-1; 10 nucleotides line up with TRBD2. Trimming cost V 2 bases and J 8 bases; bases outside gene matches: 9. The CDR3 runs to 16 residues. Germline V CDR1 and CDR2: MGHDK, SYGVNS. The CDR3 bases are TGTGCCAGCAGTGAAACAGCGGGAGGGGTATGGGATGAGCAGTTCTTC. Translation: CASSETAGGVWDEQFF. The whole variable domain, remainder taken from reference TRBV25-1 and TRBJ2-1, is EADIYQTPRYLVIGTGKKITLECSQTMGHDKMYWYQQDPGMELHLIHYSYGVNSTEKGDLSSESTVSRIRTEHFPLTLESARPSHTSQYLCASSETAGGVWDEQFFGPGTRLTVL.

The rearrangement uses TRBV27 and TRBJ2-1, with D uncertain. The CDR3 has 17 amino acids. V shed 3 bases and J shed 5 bases, with 20 bases lying between them. CDR1 is MNHEY, CDR2 SMNVEV, per germline (reference sequence). In DNA, the CDR3 is TGTGCCAGCAGTTTGAGAGTTGGCGTGCGGCCGAACAATGAGCAGTTCTTC. Translated: CASSLRVGVRPNNEQFF.